The 26 T cell receptor beta chains listed next were all sequenced from one sample in a study of cytomegalovirus exposure and HLA in healthy donors. Primers: 60 Vbeta forward and 13 Jbeta reverse. Measured with immunoSEQ multiplex PCR; TCRdb has only the in-frame clones, and not every one. In the table there are around 94,000 clones, around 68% of which are singletons. The specimen sequenced was PBMCs. Source of these receptors: a human donor in good health.

Concerning this clone: Other DNA sequences in the sample encode the same CDR3. V and J are TRBV5-1 and TRBJ2-7; D is possibly TRBD2 (5 bases). Trimming removed 4 bases from V and 0 bases from J, with 8 bases in between. Germline V lookup: CDR1 SGHRS, CDR2 YFSETQ. The CDR3 spans 13 residues. The CDR3 here is CASSLASSYEQYF. CDR3 DNA: TGCGCCAGCAGCCTAGCCAGCTCCTACGAGCAGTACTTC.

This clone has only a few counts. The V and J genes are TRBV4-2 and TRBJ2-7; the D is unclear. This CDR3 contains 14 residues. Trimming stripped 0 bases from V and 2 bases from J, with 8 bases between. CDR1 LGHNA and CDR2 YNFKEQ come from the germline V gene. CDR3: CASSQDLGAYEQYF. The DNA for the CDR3 is TGTGCCAGCAGCCAAGATCTAGGAGCCTACGAGCAGTACTTC.

On this clone: At the DNA level, this CDR3 is encoded by other sequences in the same sample as well. V gene TRBV25-1 combines with J gene TRBJ1-4; D perhaps matches TRBD1 (5 bases). CDR3 length equals 16 residues. The V gene lost 1 base and the J gene lost 8 bases, with 17 bases spanning the gap. Germline CDR1 and CDR2: MGHDK and SYGVNS. CDR3 loop: CASSEFRSARVEKLFF. The CDR3 DNA sequence: TGTGCCAGCAGTGAATTCAGGTCCGCCAGGGTGGAAAAACTGTTTTTT.

The rearrangement links TRBV30 to TRBJ2-4, with a tentative D call TRBD1 (5 bases). V shed 5 bases and J shed 1 base, with 12 bases lying between them. The V gene's germline CDR1 is GTSNPN and CDR2 SVGIG (reference sequence). The CDR3 loop spans 14 amino acids. Here the CDR3 DNA reads TGTGCCTGGCCAGGGCGGAGTGCCAAAAACATTCAGTACTTC. It is translated as CAWPGRSAKNIQYF.

The chain combines TRBV19 with TRBJ2-1; 12 nucleotides line up with TRBD2. Germline V gene sequence: CDR1 LNHDA, CDR2 SQIVND (reference sequence). The trim removed 0 bases at V and 9 bases at J, leaving 3 bases unmatched. CDR3 length: 15 residues. CDR3 sequence: CASSIETSGSSEQFF. The CDR3 nucleotides are TGTGCCAGTAGTATAGAGACTAGCGGGAGCTCTGAGCAGTTCTTC. The entire variable domain, with the rest obtained from reference TRBV19 and TRBJ2-1, is as follows: DGGITQSPKYLFRKEGQNVTLSCEQNLNHDAMYWYRQDPGQGLRLIYYSQIVNDFQKGDIAEGYSVSREKKESFPLTVTSAQKNPTAFYLCASSIETSGSSEQFFGPGTRLTVL.

The rearrangement joins TRBV14 to TRBJ1-4; D not certain. The length of the CDR3 is 13 residues. From germline, CDR1 is SGHDN and CDR2 FVKESK. Trimming pared 4 bases from V and 4 bases from J, leaving 7 bases between. CDR3 nucleotides: TGTGCCAGCAGCCGGGCCCGTAATGAAAAACTGTTTTTT. It specifies CASSRARNEKLFF.

V usage is TRBV15 and J usage is TRBJ1-1, with 12 positions matching TRBD1. The V gene end was trimmed by 3 bases and the J gene end by 5 bases; junction bases not matched to a gene: 4. Germline loops: CDR1 LNHNV, CDR2 YYDKDF (reference sequence). This CDR3 contains 15 residues. CDR3 sequence (DNA): TGTGCCACCAGCAGTGGGACAGGGGGCAGGACTGAAGCTTTCTTT. This sequence encodes CATSSGTGGRTEAFF.

This chain uses TRBV27 with TRBJ2-7; D possibly corresponds to TRBD2 (6 bases). V was cut by 5 bases and J by 4 bases, with 15 bases left in between. The germline V gene encodes CDR1 MNHEY and CDR2 SMNVEV (reference sequence). The CDR3 runs to 14 residues. The CDR3 here is CASSVTGVRYEQYF. CDR3 coding DNA: TGTGCCAGCAGTGTAACGGGAGTTAGGTACGAGCAGTACTTC.

This clone has more than one count but fewer than ten. The J gene is TRBJ1-6, the V gene TRBV6-1; no reliable D call. Germline V gene data show CDR1 as MNHNS and CDR2 as SASEGT. V gave up 6 bases and J gave up 3 bases, with 9 bases separating them. The CDR3 is 14 amino acids. This CDR3 reads CASSIGGYNSPLHF. The CDR3 nucleotides read TGTGCCAGCAGCATAGGCGGCTATAATTCACCCCTCCACTTT.

This clone has just a few counts. The chain joins TRBV18 to TRBJ2-5; 7 positions match TRBD1. CDR3 length equals 15 residues. Trimming at V came to 6 bases and at J to 2 bases, leaving 9 bases not matched to a gene. CDR1 is KGHSH and CDR2 is LQKENI in the germline V gene. The CDR3, as DNA: TGTGCCAGCTCCCCGGGACAGCCTCGTCAAGAGACCCAGTACTTC. Amino acid sequence: CASSPGQPRQETQYF.

This clone has a handful of counts. The rearrangement links TRBV18 to TRBJ2-3; 12 nucleotides agree with TRBD1. Germline V lookup: CDR1 KGHSH, CDR2 LQKENI. After removal of 1 base from V and 8 bases from J, the junction contained 10 bases not matched to a gene. CDR3 length equals 17 residues. The CDR3 DNA follows: TGTGCCAGCTCACCACGGAAAGGGACAGGGGGCGAGATTACGCAGTATTTT. Translated, it gives CASSPRKGTGGEITQYF. The entire variable domain, with the rest obtained from reference TRBV18 and TRBJ2-3, is as follows: NAGVMQNPRHLVRRRGQEARLRCSPMKGHSHVYWYRQLPEEGLKFMVYLQKENIIDESGMPKERFSAEFPKEGPSILRIQQVVRGDSAAYFCASSPRKGTGGEITQYFGPGTRLTVL.

DNA for the CDR3: TGTGCCAGCAGCTTATCATCCGGGACAGGGCGGTACGAGCAGTACTTC. Its translation: CASSLSSGTGRYEQYF. The chain couples TRBV5-4 to TRBJ2-7; 9 nucleotides align to TRBD1. V lost 2 bases to trimming and J lost 4 bases; unmatched junction nucleotides: 10. Germline V gene lookup returns CDR1 SGHNT and CDR2 YYREEE (reference sequence). The CDR3 covers 16 residues.

This clone appeared once. The chain recombines TRBV13 with TRBJ2-5; 9 bases are shared with TRBD2. CDR3 length equals 17 residues. The V gene end was trimmed by 1 base and the J gene end by 4 bases; junction bases not matched to a gene: 10. Germline V gene sequence: CDR1 PRHDT, CDR2 FYEKMQ (reference sequence). CDR3 sequence (DNA): TGTGCCAGCAGCTTAGTCGCTAGCGGGAAGGCCTTAGAGACCCAGTACTTC. This gives the protein CASSLVASGKALETQYF.

V is TRBV19 and J is TRBJ2-2, with 9 bases identical to TRBD1. CDR1 is LNHDA, CDR2 SQIVND, per germline (reference sequence). Germline trimming cut 1 base from V and 3 bases from J; bases unmatched to any gene: 3. The CDR3 extends over 16 amino acids. CDR3 DNA: TGTGCCAGTAGTATAGGTACAGGGGGCCACACCGGGGAGCTGTTTTTT. Encoded protein: CASSIGTGGHTGELFF.

This sequence joins TRBV5-1 and TRBJ2-1; 10 nucleotides agree with TRBD2. Losses at the gene ends were 4 bases for V and 4 bases for J; bases not matched to a gene: 5. The CDR3 runs to 15 residues. Looked up from germline, CDR1 is SGHRS and CDR2 is YFSETQ. The CDR3 loop reads CASSQSGREYNEQFF. The DNA of the CDR3 is TGCGCCAGCAGCCAGAGCGGGAGGGAATACAATGAGCAGTTCTTC.

The rearrangement uses TRBV27 and TRBJ1-1; no definite D call. Looked up from germline, CDR1 is MNHEY and CDR2 is SMNVEV (reference sequence). CDR3 size: 14 residues. V shed 2 bases and J shed 5 bases, with 12 bases lying between them. CDR3 in amino acids: CASSLTSPNTEAFF. CDR3 DNA: TGTGCCAGCAGTTTAACGAGCCCAAATACTGAAGCTTTCTTT.

In its sample, this clone was seen a few times. This chain connects TRBV28 to TRBJ1-5; D remains unclear. In germline, CDR1 is MDHEN, CDR2 SYDVKM. V lost 2 bases, J lost 2 bases, and 7 bases lay in between. The CDR3 is made up of 14 amino acids. Written as DNA, the CDR3 is TGTGCCAGCAGTTTAGACGGAGGCAATCAGCCCCAGCATTTT. Translating gives CASSLDGGNQPQHF.

In this sample, this clone turned up a few times. This rearrangement joins TRBV6-6 to TRBJ1-5, with 12 bases identical to TRBD1. The CDR3 is 16 residues long. Germline CDR1 and CDR2: MNHNY and SVGAGI (reference sequence). V lost 6 bases to trimming and J lost 1 base; unmatched junction nucleotides: 4. The CDR3 DNA reads TGTGCCAGCAGCCCGGGACAGGGGGCGAGCAATCAGCCCCAGCATTTT. Amino acids: CASSPGQGASNQPQHF.

V and J are TRBV5-4 and TRBJ2-7, with TRBD2 identical over 13 bases. The CDR3 consists of 16 residues. V shed 4 bases, J shed 2 bases, and the junction held 6 bases outside the gene matches. Germline CDR1 is SGHNT and CDR2 is YYREEE (reference sequence). The CDR3 bases are TGTGCCAGCAGCCGAGGACTAGCGGGAGACACCTACGAGCAGTACTTC. It specifies CASSRGLAGDTYEQYF.

The chain employs TRBV19 and TRBJ1-5, with 7 bases that match TRBD1. The germline V gene encodes CDR1 LNHDA and CDR2 SQIVND (reference sequence). Trimming at V came to 5 bases and at J to 5 bases, leaving 6 bases not matched to a gene. This CDR3 has 14 residues. The CDR3 nucleotides read TGTGCCAGTAGTCCACGGACAGGCGATCAGCCCCAGCATTTT. It is translated as CASSPRTGDQPQHF.

The chain joins TRBV5-1 to TRBJ2-5; 9 positions agree with TRBD1. Trimming took 4 bases from V and 1 from J; bases not matched to a gene: 5. Germline V gives CDR1 SGHRS, CDR2 YFSETQ. The CDR3 has 15 residues. The CDR3 loop is CASSLDRGRQETQYF. The CDR3 DNA is TGCGCCAGCAGCCTGGACAGGGGACGCCAAGAGACCCAGTACTTC.

This clone was seen more than once but under ten times. The chain has TRBV30 and TRBJ2-3, with TRBD2 identical over 7 bases. The CDR3 sequence is 12 residues long. Germline V gene sequence: CDR1 GTSNPN, CDR2 SVGIG (reference sequence). V lost 5 bases, J lost 6 bases, and 5 bases stayed unmatched. CDR3 sequence reads: CAWGTGGDTQYF. Here the CDR3 DNA reads TGTGCCTGGGGGACGGGAGGTGATACGCAGTATTTT.

The rearrangement joins TRBV18 to TRBJ2-5; tentative D call: TRBD1 (5 bases). Germline V gives CDR1 KGHSH, CDR2 LQKENI. V was cut by 3 bases and J by 5 bases, with 16 bases left in between. The CDR3 sequence is 15 residues long. CDR3: CASSPAVGAGETQYF. CDR3 coding DNA: TGTGCCAGCTCACCCGCAGTTGGGGCAGGGGAGACCCAGTACTTC. Full variable domain (rest looked up from reference TRBV18 and TRBJ2-5): NAGVMQNPRHLVRRRGQEARLRCSPMKGHSHVYWYRQLPEEGLKFMVYLQKENIIDESGMPKERFSAEFPKEGPSILRIQQVVRGDSAAYFCASSPAVGAGETQYFGPGTRLLVL.

The CDR3: CASTPRGLLTEAFF. For the CDR3, the DNA is TGTGCCAGTACCCCAAGGGGGCTCCTCACTGAAGCTTTCTTT. The chain has TRBV19 and TRBJ1-1; 7 bases line up with TRBD1. Germline loops: CDR1 LNHDA, CDR2 SQIVND (reference sequence). CDR3 length equals 14 residues. With 7 bases clipped from V and 4 bases from J, the junction kept 9 bases outside the gene matches.

V usage is TRBV9 and J usage is TRBJ1-6; D is perhaps TRBD1 (6 bases). Germline V CDR1 and CDR2: SGDLS, YYNGEE. V gave up 0 bases and J gave up 9 bases, with 10 bases separating them. The CDR3 contains 14 residues. CDR3 sequence (DNA): TGTGCCAGCAGCGTAGATGTGGGGGCTTCACCCCTCCACTTT. This gives the protein CASSVDVGASPLHF.

The chain links TRBV28 to TRBJ2-3; 9 positions match TRBD2. Unmatched junction bases numbered 4, after V lost 10 bases and J lost 5 bases. The CDR3 sequence is 12 residues long. Germline values: CDR1 MDHEN, CDR2 SYDVKM. CDR3 sequence: CATSGGLDTQYF. As DNA, the CDR3 is TGTGCCACCAGCGGGGGGTTAGATACGCAGTATTTT.